These 2 T cell receptor beta chains originate from one sample sequenced in a study of blood T cell repertoires in COVID-19 (TCRdb year 2020). Receptors were amplified or captured by the immunoSEQ multiplex PCR assay. TCRdb took this table from immuneACCESS and kept in-frame rearrangements with V and J called. Such tables lack part of the clones; where checked against another copy, unresolved V genes explain under half of the gap, and the rest is unexplained. The sample table holds 200,000 to 300,000 clones, of which over 70% were seen once. Around 9.1% of the sample goes to the ten largest clones. The sequenced sample consisted of peripheral blood. These TCRs come from a human donor in a cohort sampled during active COVID-19.

The rearrangement joins TRBV6-5 to TRBJ2-3; TRBD1 matches at 10 bases. V lost 8 bases to trimming and J lost 5 bases; unmatched junction nucleotides: 10. The CDR3 covers 15 residues. Germline V gives CDR1 MNHEY, CDR2 SVGAGI. The CDR3 DNA reads TGTGCCAGCGAGAGGGACAGGGGAGTAGGAGATACGCAGTATTTT. Translation: CASERDRGVGDTQYF.

V gene TRBV10-3 combines with J gene TRBJ2-3; 11 bases line up with TRBD2. The CDR3 spans 15 residues. The V and J ends lost 6 bases and 2 bases, in that order; junction bases with no gene match: 4. Germline CDR1 ENHRY, CDR2 SYGVKD. Here the CDR3 DNA reads TGTGCCATCAGGACGACTAGCGGGGACACAGATACGCAGTATTTT. It translates to CAIRTTSGDTDTQYF.